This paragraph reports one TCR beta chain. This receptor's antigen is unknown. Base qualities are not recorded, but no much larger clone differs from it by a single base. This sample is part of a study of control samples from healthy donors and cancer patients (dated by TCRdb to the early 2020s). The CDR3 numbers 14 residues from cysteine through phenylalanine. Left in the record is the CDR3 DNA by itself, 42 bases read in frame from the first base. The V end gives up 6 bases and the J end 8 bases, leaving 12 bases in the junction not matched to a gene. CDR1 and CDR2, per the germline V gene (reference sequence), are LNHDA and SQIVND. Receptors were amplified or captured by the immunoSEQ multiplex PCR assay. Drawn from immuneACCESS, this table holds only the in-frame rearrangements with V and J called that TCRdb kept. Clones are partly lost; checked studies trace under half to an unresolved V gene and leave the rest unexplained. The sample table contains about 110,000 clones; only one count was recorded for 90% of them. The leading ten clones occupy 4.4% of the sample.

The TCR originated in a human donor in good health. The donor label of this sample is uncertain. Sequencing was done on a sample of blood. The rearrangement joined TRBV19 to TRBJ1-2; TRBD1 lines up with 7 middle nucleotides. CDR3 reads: CASSRQGRASGYTF. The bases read TGTGCCAGTAGCAGACAGGGTCGGGCGTCCGGCTACACCTTC.